Below, one T cell receptor (beta chain) is given with its context. This CDR3 is 13 amino acids long. The V and J ends lost 5 bases and 9 bases, in that order; junction bases with no gene match: 6. The germline CDR1 and CDR2 sequences are SGHAT and FQDESV (reference sequence). Methods used by the authors: Estimation of nucleated cell counts was performed using reference gene primer amplification. Clones were sequenced by immunoSEQ multiplex PCR, and TCRdb holds only the in-frame ones, with some missing. That table gives V, J and clone size, and the DNA gave D and trimming. The sample holds about 44,000 clones; approximately 81% are singletons and the top ten take around 4.2%. The record originates from a study of blood T cell repertoires in COVID-19. Study context: There were acute and convalescent COVID-19 samples, and they came from the United States, Italy and Spain. Sources were T cells, B-cell-depleted T cells, or PBMCs; the material itself was cDNA or gDNA.

Sequencing used peripheral blood. This chain uses TRBV11-1 with TRBJ1-4, with 7 bases fitting TRBD1. The receptor comes from a woman aged 70 to 79 with acute or convalescent COVID-19. The CDR3: CASSLRDSQKLFF. The CDR3 nucleotides read TGTGCCAGCAGCCTCCGGGACAGTCAAAAACTGTTTTTT.